Only a few counts were recorded for the clone carrying this T cell receptor (beta chain). Its antigen is unidentified. The data were obtained in a study of T-cell reconstitution after alpha-beta-depleted transplantation in children. Researchers prepared the TCRbeta library using unique molecular identifiers, the study reports. TCRdb re-analysed the PCR reads in MiXCR, keeping a single row per CDR3 protein. The data show some 81,000 distinct CDR3 sequences, approximately 14% seen once. Study results and caveats: Several patients had high TCRbeta diversity at day 60; it came from surviving recipient T cells and thymic progenitors. T-cell counts and diversity at one year following transplant were attributed mainly to newly produced T cells. Where alpha-beta T cells came from about two months after transplant was reportedly several hundred expanded graft clones.

V lost 4 bases and J lost 1; bases outside the gene matches: 2. Germline V gene data show CDR1 as DFQATT and CDR2 as SNEGSKA (reference sequence). The CDR3 loop spans 13 amino acids. This specimen consisted of PBMCs, mostly from graft donor cells, obtained 180 days after TCRalphabeta/CD19-depleted stem cell transplant. V usage is TRBV20-1 and J usage is TRBJ1-1; TRBD1 matches 8 bases. This clonotype originated in a male patient under 10 years old who had a stem cell transplant for acute lymphoblastic leukemia, so the T cells may come from the graft donor. CDR3 loop: CSATDRENTEAFF. The CDR3 coding sequence is TGCAGTGCTACGGACAGGGAGAACACTGAAGCTTTCTTT.